These 3 T cell receptor beta chains were sequenced from one sample in a study of CD8+CD57+ T cells in acquired aplastic anemia. The template used for profiling TCR beta VDJ and CDR3 was genomic DNA. MiXCR, applied by TCRdb to the reads, yields one record per CDR3 protein. The table records over 200,000 distinct CDR3 sequences, over 55% of them present only once. Sequenced sample: sorted CD4+, CD8+, or CD8+CD57+ T cells (not recorded which) from PBMCs. Receptors originate from a human donor in good health.

This rearrangement joins TRBV15 to TRBJ1-4; maybe TRBD1 (5 bases). CDR1 is LNHNV, CDR2 YYDKDF, per germline (reference sequence). This CDR3 has 15 residues. Trimming took off 0 bases at V and 3 bases at J, with 8 bases between the two ends. The DNA of the CDR3 is TGTGCCACCAGCAGAGAGGGACTTGCTAATGAAAAACTGTTTTTT. This encodes CATSREGLANEKLFF.

V and J are TRBV2 and TRBJ1-6; D is unclear. There are 15 residues in the CDR3. Germline loops: CDR1 SNHLY, CDR2 FYNNEI. Trimming removed 8 bases at V and 2 bases at J, with 13 bases between. The CDR3 nucleotides are TGTGCCAGCTCCAGTTGGGTCCCCTATAATTCACCCCTCCACTTT. The encoded protein is CASSSWVPYNSPLHF. The variable domain in full, completed from reference TRBV2 and TRBJ1-6, reads EPEVTQTPSHQVTQMGQEVILRCVPISNHLYFYWYRQILGQKVEFLVSFYNNEISEKSEIFDDQFSVERPDGSNFTLKIRSTKLEDSAMYFCASSSWVPYNSPLHFGNGTRLTVT.

This chain uses TRBV5-1 with TRBJ2-2; 9 bases align to TRBD1. The DNA matches TRBJ1-4 better at its end, which makes the J call doubtful. Germline V gene lookup returns CDR1 SGHRS and CDR2 YFSETQ. There are 15 residues in the CDR3. In DNA form, the CDR3 reads TGCGCCAGCAGCCCAACCGGGACAGGGCACGAAAAACTGTTTTTT. Its translation is CASSPTGTGHEKLFF.